This T cell receptor beta chain is from a study of identical twins. Every donor was a healthy Caucasian. Addition of a universal primer site occurred through template switching, and cDNA carried unique molecular identifiers. From the 5' RACE reads, TCRdb called clonotypes with MiXCR, one entry per CDR3 protein. The table lists approximately 500,000 distinct CDR3 sequences, 12% to 15% of them singletons, with roughly 0.42% in the top ten. Germline trimming cut 5 bases from V and 8 bases from J; bases unmatched to any gene: 11. Looked up from germline, CDR1 is SGHNT and CDR2 is YYREEE (reference sequence). The CDR3 runs to 15 residues. Broader study findings: Cross-sectional statistical analysis, not tracking of the same donors, underpinned the conclusions. Compared with unrelated sharing, twin-shared out-of-frame alpha sequences had more low-probability sequences.

This clonotype was seen only once. Its cognate antigen is unknown. These same records also appear under a second study, on yellow fever vaccine responses in identical twins.

The specimen sequenced was CD4+ T cells sorted from blood. This sequence was found in a woman younger than 30 in good health. V and J are TRBV5-4 and TRBJ1-2; 11 nucleotides match TRBD1. The CDR3 loop reads CASRTGGTGGRGYTF. The CDR3 bases are TGTGCCAGCAGGACGGGCGGGACAGGGGGTCGCGGCTACACCTTC.